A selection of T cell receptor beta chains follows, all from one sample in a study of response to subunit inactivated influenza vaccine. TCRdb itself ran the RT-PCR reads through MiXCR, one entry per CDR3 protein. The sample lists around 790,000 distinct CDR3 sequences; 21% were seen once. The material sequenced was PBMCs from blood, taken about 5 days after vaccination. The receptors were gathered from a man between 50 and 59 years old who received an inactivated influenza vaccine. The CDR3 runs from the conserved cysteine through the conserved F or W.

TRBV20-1,CSARVGKYTGELFF
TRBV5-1,CASSLVAVGSGANVLTF
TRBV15,CATSKLSPGLGDTQYF
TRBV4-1,CASSRRTGVQPQHF
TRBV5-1,CASSLGTGALNTEAFF
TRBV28,CASSLTSEAYNEQFF
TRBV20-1,CSAMRGTSTDTQYF
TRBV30,CAWNPIAPGNEQFF
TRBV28,CASSSGTPNTGELFF
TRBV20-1,CSARGGGRTSSYNEQFF
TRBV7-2,CASSLRGAGRKADTQYF
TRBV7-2,CASSFGGLAGEFEYF
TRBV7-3,CASSRRAGSDTQYF
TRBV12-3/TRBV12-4,CASRPTGHSNQPQHF
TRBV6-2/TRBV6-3,CASSYPGGGRTGELFF
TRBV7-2,CASSYGQGRRDTQYF
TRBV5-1,CASSPQRGYNEQFF
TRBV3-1,CASSLQRTSGSPKGDTQYF
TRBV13,CASSLRVNEKLFF
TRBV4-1,CASRTVAGAYNEQFF
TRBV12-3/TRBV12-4,CASSPGTSGGLQETQYF
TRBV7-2,CASSPDPLGTDTQYF
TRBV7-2,CASSGDRNSYGYTF
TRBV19,CASRGLERHNEQFF
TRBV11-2,CASTPTNYEQYF
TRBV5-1,CASSLYRETEAFF
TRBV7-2,CASSLNREYGYTF
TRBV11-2,CASSLDRSRFSEQYF
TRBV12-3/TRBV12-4,CASSLRAEASF
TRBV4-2,CASSLVTGSSYNEQFF
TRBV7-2,CASSIRRTQETQYF
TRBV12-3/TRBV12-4,CASSWGGTSADTQYF
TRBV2,CASTAAHSYEQYF
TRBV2,CASSEYSRDRQYF
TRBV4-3,CASSQLSSGGASTDTQYF
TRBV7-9,CASTGGRSYEQYF
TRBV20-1,CSANEGYGNTIYF
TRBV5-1,CASSLAAGSGGTQYF
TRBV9,CASSPGSSGSNEQFF
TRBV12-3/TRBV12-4,CASSKTGTSANEQFF
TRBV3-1,CASSQRQVYNEQFF
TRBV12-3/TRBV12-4,CASSLEETGGEAFF
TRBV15,CATSRDSYNEQFF
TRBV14,CASSYRNVNTEAFF
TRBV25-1,CATQGHEQYF
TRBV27,CASSSGGDLAVQETQYF
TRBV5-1,CASNLVANEQFF
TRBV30,CAWTPGTGYTDTQYF
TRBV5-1,CASSREGASYEQYF
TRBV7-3,CASSLKPTGATQYF
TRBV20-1,CSARDLTGTGLGEQYF
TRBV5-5,CASSFQDSRGETQYF
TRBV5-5,CASSLAEGFYNEQFF